What follows describes a single TCR beta chain. The sample is drawn from a study of blood T cells in healthy people across ages. A minimum of 7 million PBMCs was isolated per sample. This CDR3 spans 16 amino acids. Trimming took off 2 bases at V and 2 bases at J, with 13 bases between the two ends. The germline V gene encodes CDR1 MRHNA and CDR2 SNTAGT. Then a second PCR, running roughly 7 to 11 cycles, was carried out with a sample-barcoded 5' primer and a J-beta primer mix. There were at least 3 million CDR3-containing paired-end reads obtained from each sample. TCRdb fed the 5' RACE reads into MiXCR, producing one record per CDR3 protein. The sample contains 780,000 or so distinct CDR3 sequences, 56% of which appear only once.

Sequenced input: blood. The chain links TRBV6-4 to TRBJ1-5; D unresolved. The source of this sequence is a man aged 35 to 55 in good health. The CDR3 protein is CASSDSLAIGNQPQHF. The CDR3 bases are TGTGCCAGCAGTGACAGCCTTGCCATTGGCAATCAGCCCCAGCATTTT.